One T cell receptor beta chain is described in this entry. The antigen is not known. Reverse transcription of all isolated RNA meant that expressed TCRB transcripts were sequenced. Generated by immunoSEQ multiplex PCR, the TCRdb table keeps only in-frame clones and is missing some. The sample shows under 300,000 clones, more than 15% of them seen only once. Between the trimmed V and J ends, which lost 4 bases and 11 bases, there was a span of 14 bases. Germline V gene sequence: CDR1 SQVTM, CDR2 ANQGSEA. The CDR3 has 11 amino acids. The sample belongs to a study of beta chain features in type 1 diabetes. General study points: Patients with Type 1 diabetes showed moderately but significantly shorter TCRB CDR3s in all four CD4+ subsets.

Sequences were obtained from naive CD4+ T cells from blood. The TCR sequence derives from a man younger than 45 with type 1 diabetes. The V and J genes are TRBV29-1 and TRBJ1-2; no clear D. The CDR3 is CSVGHGSGYTF. CDR3 bases: TGCAGCGTTGGCCACGGTTCGGGGTACACCTTC.